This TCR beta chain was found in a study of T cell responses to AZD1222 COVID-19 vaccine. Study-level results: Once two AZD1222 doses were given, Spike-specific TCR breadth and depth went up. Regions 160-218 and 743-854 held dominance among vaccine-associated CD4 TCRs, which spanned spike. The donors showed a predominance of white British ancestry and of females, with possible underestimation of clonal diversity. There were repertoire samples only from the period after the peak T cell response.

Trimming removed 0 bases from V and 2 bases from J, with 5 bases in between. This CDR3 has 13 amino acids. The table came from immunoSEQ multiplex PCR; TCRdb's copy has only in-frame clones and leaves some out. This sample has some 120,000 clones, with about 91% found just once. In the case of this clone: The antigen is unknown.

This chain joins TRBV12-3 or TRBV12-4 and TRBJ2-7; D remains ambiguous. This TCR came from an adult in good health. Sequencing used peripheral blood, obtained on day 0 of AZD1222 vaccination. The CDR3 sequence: CASSLAQPYEQYF. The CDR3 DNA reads TGTGCCAGCAGTTTAGCCCAACCCTACGAGCAGTACTTC.